This T cell receptor beta chain was documented in a study of CD8+CD57+ T cells in acquired aplastic anemia. Overall study: Sorted CD4+ and CD8+ cells gave a mean 3.2 ug DNA, range about 0.19 to 27.4 ug. As sequenced from healthy donors, CD4+ cells averaged approximately 11 million reads.

This clonotype appeared many times. Its antigen remains unidentified. Study-wide findings and caveats: Patients shared just under 30 CD8+ CDR3 sequences with controls. Patients and controls were not found to differ significantly in CD8+ Simpson's diversity.

TCR beta VDJ and CDR3 profiles were obtained from a genomic DNA template. TCRdb reprocessed the reads via MiXCR and lists one record per CDR3 protein. The sample holds some 120,000 distinct CDR3 sequences, 48% seen once. Germline CDR1 MNHEY, CDR2 SVGAGI. V lost 2 bases and J lost 8, with 12 bases in between. The CDR3 spans 13 residues. Sequences were obtained from sorted CD4+, CD8+, or CD8+CD57+ T cells (not recorded which) from PBMCs. The chain couples TRBV6-5 to TRBJ1-2; a possible D gene is TRBD1 (6 bases). This TCR was recovered from a human donor in good health, serving as a control. Here the CDR3 DNA reads TGTGCCAGCAGTTACCTGAGGGGGGGAGGCTACACCTTC. The encoded protein is CASSYLRGGGYTF.